These T cell receptor beta chains were read from a single sample in a study of tumor and adjacent non-tumor tissue in lung cancer. TCRdb independently ran MiXCR on the multiplex PCR reads; one entry per CDR3 protein. The sample holds roughly 67,000 distinct CDR3 sequences, roughly 60% seen once. The sequenced material came from lung tumor tissue. These TCRs come from a man between 50 and 59 years old with non-small cell lung cancer. CDR3s include the opening cysteine and the closing phenylalanine or tryptophan. D genes are given only for firm matches. The listing skips clone size in some rows; elsewhere it reads once, few, many or a size class.

TRBV20-1	NA	NA	TRBJ2-5	CSARIWRWQQETQYF	TGCAGTGCTAGAATTTGGAGGTGGCAGCAAGAGACCCAGTACTTC
TRBV6-5	NA	once	TRBJ2-7	CASSYLVGGSASYEQYF	TGTGCCAGCAGTTACTTAGTTGGGGGGAGTGCATCCTACGAGCAGTACTTC
TRBV28	TRBD2	NA	TRBJ2-7	CATQGQAGGEYDQYF	TGTGCCACTCAAGGACAAGCGGGAGGGGAATACGATCAGTACTTC
TRBV28	TRBD1	NA	TRBJ2-1	CASSFSGQGAYNEQFF	TGTGCCAGTAGTTTCTCTGGACAGGGGGCCTACAATGAGCAGTTCTTC
TRBV10-3	TRBD1	NA	TRBJ2-7	CAISEGTGTYQQYF	TGTGCCATCAGTGAGGGGACAGGTACCTACCAGCAGTACTTC
TRBV10-2	TRBD1	many	TRBJ1-3	CASSAQGKNTIYF	TGCGCCAGCAGTGCACAGGGGAAAAACACCATATATTTT
TRBV29-1	TRBD2	NA	TRBJ2-1	CSVRCGGSYNEQLF	TGCAGCGTTCGATGCGGGGGGTCCTACAATGAGCAGCTCTTC
TRBV5-4	NA	many	TRBJ1-1	CASSLGIGNTEAFF	TGTGCCAGCAGCTTGGGAATAGGGAACACTGAAGCTTTCTTT
TRBV11-2	TRBD2	medium-sized	TRBJ2-1	CASSLVRDGGASNEQFF	TGTGCCAGCAGCTTAGTTCGTGACGGGGGGGCCTCGAATGAGCAGTTCTTC
TRBV11-2	TRBD1	once	TRBJ2-3	CASSLVGGQAHTHYF	TGTGCCAGCAGCTTAGTGGGGGGACAGGCACATACGCACTATTTT
TRBV20-1	NA	few	TRBJ1-1	CSARRNTEAFF	TGCAGTGCTAGACGGAACACTGAAGCTTTCTTT
TRBV11-2	NA	NA	TRBJ1-2	CASSPQAQIYVYTF	TGTGCCAGCAGCCCGCAGGCACAGATCTATGTCTACACCTTC
TRBV10-3	TRBD2	NA	TRBJ2-7	CAISKPPGGEQYF	TGTGCCATCAGTAAGCCCCCGGGGGGCGAGCAGTACTTC
TRBV6-2/TRBV6-3	NA	few	TRBJ2-1	CASSYGLWGNEQFF	TGTGCCAGCAGTTATGGTTTATGGGGGAATGAGCAGTTCTTC
TRBV20-1	NA	few	TRBJ2-5	CSANRGFQETQYF	TGCAGTGCTAACCGGGGCTTCCAAGAGACCCAGTACTTC
TRBV4-1	TRBD1	many	TRBJ1-2	CASSQTGTTDQSYGYTF	TGCGCCAGCAGCCAGACAGGGACGACCGACCAGAGCTATGGCTACACCTTC
TRBV20-1	TRBD2	NA	TRBJ2-2	CSATLGLAYTGELFF	TGCAGTGCTACCCTTGGACTAGCGTACACCGGGGAGCTGTTTTTT